A selection of T cell receptor beta chains follows, all from one sample in a study of cytomegalovirus exposure and HLA in healthy donors. Data came from immunoSEQ multiplex PCR; TCRdb stores just in-frame clones and leaves some out. The sample comprises approximately 130,000 clones, 75% to 90% of which are singletons, and less than 7% rests with the top ten. Sequenced material: PBMCs. These TCRs come from a woman in her twenties or thirties in good health and CMV-seropositive. CDR3s include the opening cysteine and the closing phenylalanine or tryptophan. Each record gives: CDR3 protein, J gene, clone size, V gene, D gene. The D gene is left open where the match is weak. Expanded clones get a size class; other rows say once, few or many, or leave the size out.

cdr3_aa: CASSFGRLAGDNEQFF
j_call: TRBJ2-1
clone_size: -
v_call: TRBV5-1
d_call: TRBD2

cdr3_aa: CASSQGQGTEAFF
j_call: TRBJ1-1
clone_size: few
v_call: TRBV7-8
d_call: TRBD1

cdr3_aa: CASSPGQGEKAFF
j_call: TRBJ1-1
clone_size: -
v_call: TRBV7-3
d_call: TRBD1

cdr3_aa: CASSYSSGTGGNTIYF
j_call: TRBJ1-3
clone_size: -
v_call: TRBV6-6
d_call: TRBD1

cdr3_aa: CASSFGLAGSYNEQFF
j_call: TRBJ2-1
clone_size: -
v_call: TRBV5-1
d_call: TRBD2

cdr3_aa: CASSFYASGGASDNEQFF
j_call: TRBJ2-1
clone_size: -
v_call: TRBV5-1
d_call: TRBD2

cdr3_aa: CASSQVLRSGYTF
j_call: TRBJ1-2
clone_size: -
v_call: TRBV14
d_call: -

cdr3_aa: CASMDSSYEQYF
j_call: TRBJ2-7
clone_size: -
v_call: TRBV25-1
d_call: -

cdr3_aa: CSVPDSSGREQYF
j_call: TRBJ2-5
clone_size: -
v_call: TRBV29-1
d_call: -

cdr3_aa: CASSLRQGAHEQYF
j_call: TRBJ2-7
clone_size: -
v_call: TRBV13
d_call: TRBD1

cdr3_aa: CASSFSDRLHQPQHF
j_call: TRBJ1-5
clone_size: -
v_call: TRBV12-1
d_call: -

cdr3_aa: CASSDTGKTEAFF
j_call: TRBJ1-1
clone_size: -
v_call: TRBV6-1
d_call: -

cdr3_aa: CASSLLRLAPYEQYF
j_call: TRBJ2-7
clone_size: -
v_call: TRBV28
d_call: TRBD2

cdr3_aa: CSASGTSYEQYF
j_call: TRBJ2-7
clone_size: -
v_call: TRBV29-1
d_call: -

cdr3_aa: CASSLSGLSSYEQYF
j_call: TRBJ2-7
clone_size: -
v_call: TRBV6-6
d_call: -

cdr3_aa: CASSYPDRAHGYTF
j_call: TRBJ1-2
clone_size: -
v_call: TRBV5-4
d_call: TRBD1

cdr3_aa: CASSLDPGRAAYEQYF
j_call: TRBJ2-7
clone_size: few
v_call: TRBV7-3
d_call: -

cdr3_aa: CASSYSRTGVFTEAFF
j_call: TRBJ1-1
clone_size: -
v_call: TRBV6-6
d_call: TRBD1

cdr3_aa: CASSPWGGYTGELFF
j_call: TRBJ2-2
clone_size: -
v_call: TRBV25-1
d_call: TRBD2

cdr3_aa: CASKSDRDAFF
j_call: TRBJ1-1
clone_size: -
v_call: TRBV4-2
d_call: TRBD1

cdr3_aa: CTSSHPPPGNGYTF
j_call: TRBJ1-2
clone_size: once
v_call: TRBV1
d_call: -

cdr3_aa: CASSYSGYGYTF
j_call: TRBJ1-2
clone_size: once
v_call: TRBV6-5
d_call: -

cdr3_aa: CASAGAFEKLFF
j_call: TRBJ1-4
clone_size: -
v_call: TRBV14
d_call: -

cdr3_aa: CASSKEMGACEQYF
j_call: TRBJ2-7
clone_size: -
v_call: TRBV21-1
d_call: -

cdr3_aa: CASSVELAASTDTQYF
j_call: TRBJ2-3
clone_size: -
v_call: TRBV9
d_call: -

cdr3_aa: CASTPGGSSYNEQFF
j_call: TRBJ2-1
clone_size: -
v_call: TRBV5-8
d_call: TRBD1

cdr3_aa: CASSSQGSGNQPQHF
j_call: TRBJ1-5
clone_size: -
v_call: TRBV6-1
d_call: -

cdr3_aa: CASSQIWTGGQGASQPQHF
j_call: TRBJ1-5
clone_size: -
v_call: TRBV4-2
d_call: TRBD1

cdr3_aa: CASSFRNTEAFF
j_call: TRBJ1-1
clone_size: -
v_call: TRBV5-6
d_call: -

cdr3_aa: CAWSSPGLARETQYF
j_call: TRBJ2-5
clone_size: -
v_call: TRBV30
d_call: TRBD2

cdr3_aa: CASSPQGQGARGYTF
j_call: TRBJ1-2
clone_size: once
v_call: TRBV7-2
d_call: TRBD1

cdr3_aa: CASSPLFNYGYTF
j_call: TRBJ1-2
clone_size: -
v_call: TRBV28
d_call: -

cdr3_aa: CAWSVDSLNTEAFF
j_call: TRBJ1-1
clone_size: few
v_call: TRBV30
d_call: -